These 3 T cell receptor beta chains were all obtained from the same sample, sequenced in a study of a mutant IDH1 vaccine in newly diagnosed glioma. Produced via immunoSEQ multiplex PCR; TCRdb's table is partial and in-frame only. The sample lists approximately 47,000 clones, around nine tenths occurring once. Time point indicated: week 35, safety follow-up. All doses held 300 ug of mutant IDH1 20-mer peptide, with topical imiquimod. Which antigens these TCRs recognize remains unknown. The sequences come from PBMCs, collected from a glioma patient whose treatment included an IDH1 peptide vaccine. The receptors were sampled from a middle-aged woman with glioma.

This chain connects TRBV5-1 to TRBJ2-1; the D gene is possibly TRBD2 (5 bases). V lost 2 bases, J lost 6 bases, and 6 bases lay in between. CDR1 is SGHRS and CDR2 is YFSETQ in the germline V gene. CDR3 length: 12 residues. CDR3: CASSFTSNEQFF. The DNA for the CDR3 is TGCGCCAGCAGCTTCACTAGCAATGAGCAGTTCTTC.

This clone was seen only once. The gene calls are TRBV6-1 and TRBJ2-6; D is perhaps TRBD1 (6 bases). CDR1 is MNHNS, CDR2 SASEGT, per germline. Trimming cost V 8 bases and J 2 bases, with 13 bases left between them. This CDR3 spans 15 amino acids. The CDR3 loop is CASRQEAAGANVLTF. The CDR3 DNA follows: TGTGCCAGCCGACAGGAGGCAGCTGGGGCCAACGTCCTGACTTTC.

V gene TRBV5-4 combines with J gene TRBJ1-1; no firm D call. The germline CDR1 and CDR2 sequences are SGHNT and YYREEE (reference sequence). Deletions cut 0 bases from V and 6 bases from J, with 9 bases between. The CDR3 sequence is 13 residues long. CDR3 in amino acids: CASSLGEEAEAFF. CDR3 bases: TGTGCCAGCAGCTTGGGCGAGGAGGCTGAAGCTTTCTTT.